This is a list of T cell receptor beta chains from one sample in a study of T cell repertoires in cytomegalovirus infection. One entry per CDR3 protein results from TCRdb running MiXCR on the reads. The table records around 250,000 distinct CDR3 sequences, over 15% of them present only once. Material: CD8+ T cells from PBMCs. The source of these receptors is a human donor in good health (CMV status not recorded). Some clones in this sample may be carry-over from other donors' samples. Each CDR3 is given without its conserved first and last residue.

V gene | CDR3 protein
TRBV7-8 | ASSLHGGALYNEQF
TRBV12-3/TRBV12-4 | ASSSFGVNNQPQH
TRBV7-2 | ASTPGTATYGYT
TRBV7-2 | ASSLWSTSTDTQY
TRBV5-6 | ASSLATVGEQY
TRBV20-1 | SARDGLAGGLSYNEQF
TRBV14 | ASSLLGSSTNEKLF
TRBV19 | ASQGGANTEAF
TRBV4-3 | ASSQDWSSFGSYNEQF
TRBV7-2 | ASSLGGRDTAYNEQF
TRBV27 | ASSPFPGGEYNEQF
TRBV9 | ASSVGRGRTDYGYT
TRBV20-1 | SARALAGGLNEQF
TRBV20-1 | SAPNELILDTQY
TRBV12-3/TRBV12-4 | ASSTDPALEPQH
TRBV28 | ASSLYSLAGVGEQF
TRBV2 | ASSGTGGDIYEQY
TRBV5-5 | ASSTTGFYETQY
TRBV7-9 | ASSLSGWAEAF
TRBV7-2 | ASSQDGYQPQH
TRBV7-2 | ASSLASRREETQY
TRBV6-1 | ASSEQAGGYNEQF
TRBV10-3 | AIKHPYTGQGLNTEAF
TRBV19 | ASSIDHGHGVNTEAF
TRBV12-3/TRBV12-4 | ASSLSGGLDEQY
TRBV10-3 | AISDLWTSGGRGNEQF
TRBV6-1 | ASRGGGITDTQY
TRBV6-2/TRBV6-3 | ASSPQGPGELF
TRBV29-1 | SVSDWLVREQY
TRBV20-1 | SAALAGSSYNEQF
TRBV7-2 | AGGVQGETQY
TRBV6-5 | ASSSGAYTYEQY
TRBV20-1 | STARQDRTTNEQF
TRBV14 | ASLDRNTGELF
TRBV6-4 | ASRNLGEHQPQH
TRBV27 | ASIPGTGVGEQF
TRBV7-6 | ASSLGQANQPQH
TRBV6-6 | ASSYPNTAGGLYGDTEAF
TRBV11-3 | ASSLAGGLPYEQY
TRBV5-1 | ASSLAAGPGANVLT
TRBV11-2 | ASSLWGAGGVYNEQF
TRBV7-6 | ASSLERDSGNTIY
TRBV28 | ASSSLSFETQY
TRBV7-6 | ASSFLSELNTGELF
TRBV20-1 | SARIRSYEQY
TRBV19 | ASRNRVRGTDTQY
TRBV2 | ASSEGFQPQH
TRBV5-1 | ASSPQLGIGTDTQY
TRBV7-8 | ASSSSRDRDSKSPLH
TRBV29-1 | SVEWSGGINEQF
TRBV29-1 | SVAGGSADTQY
TRBV12-3/TRBV12-4 | ASSSGVSDTQY
TRBV6-5 | ASSYSGSGTEAF
TRBV12-3/TRBV12-4 | ASSLAGPINYGYT
TRBV7-8 | ASSLNRGRADTQY
TRBV7-9 | ASSSGQGGVYEQY
TRBV14 | ASSQGGSSYNEQF
TRBV15 | ATSRGRGPYYEQY
TRBV6-5 | ASSYSRQGGTGELF